This TCR beta chain derives from a study of chemoradiotherapy in HPV16-positive cancers. The germline V gene encodes CDR1 MNHEY and CDR2 SVGAGI. This CDR3 is built from 15 residues. V was pared by 7 bases and J by 4 bases, with 8 bases of the junction left unmatched. A word on this clone: The antigen is unknown.

Repertoires were generated with immunoSEQ multiplex PCR, while TCRdb's copy carries only in-frame clones and drops some. Of about 3,900 clones listed, more than 85% are singletons. Study-level points and caveats: Functional assays defining HPV-specific T cells used only a couple of HPV16-positive patients. During treatment, candidate HPV-specific clones and E7-related motifs expanded in tumor.

Repeated repertoire sampling spanned the course of chemoradiotherapy. Sample: tumor tissue, taken from a patient who underwent chemoradiotherapy. This receptor was identified in a human donor with HPV-associated anogenital cancer. The chain uses TRBV6-5 and TRBJ2-2; 8 bases align to TRBD2. The CDR3 nucleotides are TGTGCCAGCACCGATCGGGGGGGAGCCACCGGGGAGCTGTTTTTT. Translation: CASTDRGGATGELFF.